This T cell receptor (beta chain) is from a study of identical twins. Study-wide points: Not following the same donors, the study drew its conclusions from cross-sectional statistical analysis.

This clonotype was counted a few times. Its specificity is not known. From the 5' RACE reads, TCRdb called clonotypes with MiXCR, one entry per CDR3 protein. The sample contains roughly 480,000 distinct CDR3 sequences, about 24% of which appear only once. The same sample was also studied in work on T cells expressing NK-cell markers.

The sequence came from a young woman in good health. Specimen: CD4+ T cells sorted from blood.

The CDR3: CASSQGTLQGTEAFF. CDR3 coding DNA: TGTGCCAGCAGCCAAGGGACCCTACAGGGCACTGAAGCTTTCTTT. The chain couples TRBV7-9 to TRBJ1-1; a possible D gene is TRBD1 (6 bases). The CDR3 length is 15 residues. Germline V gene lookup returns CDR1 SEHNR and CDR2 FQNEAQ (reference sequence). The V gene lost 5 bases and the J gene lost 4 bases, with 17 bases spanning the gap.